The 30 T cell receptor beta chains below come from one sample, sequenced in a study of shared clonotypes between healthy human individuals. The repertoire was sequenced with immunoSEQ multiplex PCR; TCRdb's copy has only in-frame clones and lacks some. The table has fewer than 1.8 million clones, 98% seen once. Sequencing input: naive CD4+ T cells sorted from blood. Stated subset: CD45RA+ positively selected. These receptors came from a man between 25 and 39 years old in good health.

The V and J genes are TRBV2 and TRBJ1-5; a weak D match, TRBD1 (5 bases). This CDR3 spans 14 amino acids. With 6 bases removed from V and 0 bases from J, the gap between germline ends came to 9 bases. Looked up from germline, CDR1 is SNHLY and CDR2 is FYNNEI. The CDR3 DNA is TGTGCCAGCAGGTCGGGACTTAGCAATCAGCCCCAGCATTTT. This sequence encodes CASRSGLSNQPQHF.

The chain links TRBV18 to TRBJ2-1; D may be TRBD1 (5 bases). This CDR3 spans 14 amino acids. V was pared by 6 bases and J by 4 bases, with 13 bases between. CDR1 KGHSH and CDR2 LQKENI come from the germline V gene. The CDR3 region is CASSFSTGYNEQFF. The CDR3 DNA is TGTGCCAGCTCTTTTTCTACAGGTTACAATGAGCAGTTCTTC.

Regarding this clone: At one end the junction does not follow the germline gene, possibly because of a read error. In DNA form, the CDR3 reads TGTGCCAGCAGCTTGGGGCCGGGGCCCCCTGTCTTC. Its protein product is CASSLGPGPPVF. The V gene is TRBV5-4, the J gene TRBJ2-7; D could derive from TRBD1 or TRBD2 (5 bases each). Germline CDR1 is SGHNT and CDR2 is YYREEE (reference sequence). The CDR3 extends over 12 amino acids.

V usage is TRBV4-3 and J usage is TRBJ2-7; no reliable D call. This CDR3 contains 14 residues. The V gene's germline CDR1 is LGHNA and CDR2 YSLEER. V was clipped by 1 base and J by 2 bases, with 9 bases between them. The CDR3 nucleotides read TGCGCCAGCAGCCAAGGAGTCAGGACCTACGAGCAGTACTTC. It translates to CASSQGVRTYEQYF.

This clone is a singleton in its sample. The chain employs TRBV4-2 and TRBJ1-5, with no clear D. The ends were cut back, 0 bases at V and 8 bases at J, with 14 bases in the middle. The CDR3 contains 15 residues. CDR1 is LGHNA, CDR2 YNFKEQ, per germline. The CDR3 loop reads CASSQDATGRKPQHF. CDR3 coding DNA: TGTGCCAGCAGCCAAGATGCGACGGGTAGGAAGCCCCAGCATTTT.

The chain combines TRBV10-3 with TRBJ1-1, with D possibly being TRBD1 (5 bases). V was cut by 7 bases and J by 0 bases, with 15 bases left in between. CDR3 size: 15 residues. Germline CDR1 ENHRY, CDR2 SYGVKD. The CDR3 DNA is TGTGCCATCATGAACAGGTTGGGAATGAACACTGAAGCTTTCTTT. Protein: CAIMNRLGMNTEAFF.

The gene calls are TRBV7-9 and TRBJ1-1; the D gene is possibly TRBD1 (5 bases). CDR3 length: 16 amino acids. V shed 3 bases and J shed 3 bases, with 17 bases lying between them. Germline CDR1 SEHNR, CDR2 FQNEAQ (reference sequence). The CDR3 here is CASSFSGSIGDTEAFF. The CDR3 coding sequence is TGTGCCAGCAGCTTTTCAGGGTCAATAGGTGACACTGAAGCTTTCTTT.

This chain connects TRBV7-2 to TRBJ2-7; D unresolved. The V gene's germline CDR1 is SGHTA and CDR2 FQGNSA. This CDR3 contains 13 residues. The V end was cut by 6 bases, the J end by 6 bases, with 15 bases between. This chain's CDR3 is CASRLPGSGEQYF. The CDR3 DNA reads TGTGCCAGCAGACTACCTGGATCGGGCGAGCAGTACTTC. The full variable domain, its missing parts supplied by reference TRBV7-2 and TRBJ2-7, is GAGVSQSPSNKVTEKGKDVELRCDPISGHTALYWYRQSLGQGLEFLIYFQGNSAPDKSGLPSDRFSAERTGGSVSTLTIQRTQQEDSAVYLCASRLPGSGEQYFGPGTRLTVT.

J is TRBJ2-1 and V is TRBV29-1, with 10 bases identical to TRBD2. With V trimmed by 5 bases and J by 8 bases, 6 bases remained unmatched. The CDR3 extends over 13 amino acids. CDR1 and CDR2 from the germline V gene are SQVTM and ANQGSEA. CDR3 in DNA: TGCAGCGTTTGTCCTAGCGGGAGTGATGAGCAGTTCTTC. This codes for CSVCPSGSDEQFF.

The rearrangement uses TRBV7-2 and TRBJ2-3; 8 nucleotides align to TRBD2. The CDR3 is 14 amino acids. V was clipped by 1 base and J by 4 bases; unmatched bases: 1. In germline, CDR1 is SGHTA, CDR2 FQGNSA. The CDR3 nucleotides are TGTGCCAGCAGCTTAGGCGGGAGGCCAGATACGCAGTATTTT. Its translation: CASSLGGRPDTQYF.

The rearrangement uses TRBV27 and TRBJ2-3; possibly TRBD2 for D (5 bases). Trimming cost V 3 bases and J 0 bases, with 10 bases left between them. The CDR3 is 15 amino acids. CDR1 is MNHEY and CDR2 is SMNVEV in the germline V gene (reference sequence). The CDR3, as DNA: TGTGCCAGCAGTTTCGCCGGGGTTAGCACAGATACGCAGTATTTT. Translated: CASSFAGVSTDTQYF.

The count of this clone is one. J is TRBJ2-7 and V is TRBV28; D is possibly TRBD2 (6 bases). CDR3 length: 15 residues. In germline, CDR1 is MDHEN, CDR2 SYDVKM. V was trimmed by 3 bases and J by 5 bases, leaving 17 bases between them. The CDR3 DNA is TGTGCCAGCAGTTTTGGAGGGACCAACCTAAACGAGCAGTACTTC. This translates into CASSFGGTNLNEQYF.

J is TRBJ2-1 and V is TRBV11-2; D is perhaps TRBD2 (5 bases). Trimming left V 5 bases short and J 9 bases short, with 14 bases between. Germline V gene lookup returns CDR1 SGHAT and CDR2 FQNNGV. The CDR3 contains 13 residues. CDR3 DNA: TGTGCCAGCAGCCCCCCTGTCCGGGGTGAGCAGTTCTTC. Translation gives CASSPPVRGEQFF.

CDR3 amino acids: CASSHAGSENIQYF. The CDR3 coding sequence is TGTGCCAGCAGCCATGCTGGATCTGAAAACATTCAGTACTTC. This rearrangement joins TRBV5-4 to TRBJ2-4; D is uncertain. Trimming took off 4 bases at V and 5 bases at J, with 13 bases between the two ends. This CDR3 has 14 residues. From germline, CDR1 is SGHNT and CDR2 YYREEE (reference sequence). Full variable domain (rest looked up from reference TRBV5-4 and TRBJ2-4): ETGVTQSPTHLIKTRGQQVTLRCSSQSGHNTVSWYQQALGQGPQFIFQYYREEENGRGNFPPRFSGLQFPNYSSELNVNALELDDSALYLCASSHAGSENIQYFGAGTRLSVL.

The chain combines TRBV7-2 with TRBJ2-7, with a weak D call TRBD2 (5 bases). V was shortened by 1 base and J by 13 bases, with 26 bases between the two germline ends. Looked up from germline, CDR1 is SGHTA and CDR2 is FQGNSA. The CDR3 runs to 16 residues. The DNA for the CDR3 is TGTGCCAGCAGCTTAGATGGCATAGAGTCGTTTCGGGAAAGATACTTC. Its protein product is CASSLDGIESFRERYF.

The chain is built from TRBV7-6 and TRBJ2-7; 11 bases fit TRBD2. Germline V gene sequence: CDR1 SGHVS, CDR2 FNYEAQ. The CDR3 is 17 residues long. J was trimmed by 9 bases and V by 4 bases; bases with no gene match: 17. The CDR3 region is CASSSGLAGRFRGLQYF. CDR3 nucleotide sequence: TGTGCCAGCAGCTCTGGACTAGCGGGTCGGTTCCGCGGTTTGCAGTACTTC.

The chain uses TRBV10-1 and TRBJ2-1; the D is unclear. V lost 4 bases and J lost 14, with 15 bases in between. This CDR3 is 12 amino acids long. Looked up from germline, CDR1 is WNHNN and CDR2 is SYGVQD (reference sequence). CDR3 DNA: TGCGCCAGCAGTGGAAGGATCAACCCGGAGTTCTTC. Translating gives CASSGRINPEFF.

In its sample, this clone was seen once. The chain is built from TRBV2 and TRBJ2-7; D tentatively reads TRBD1 or TRBD2 (5 bases each). The CDR3 extends over 14 amino acids. Germline lookup yields CDR1 SNHLY and CDR2 FYNNEI. Trimming cost V 5 bases and J 6 bases, with 17 bases left between them. The CDR3 loop is CASSLNGGTGEQYF. The CDR3 DNA reads TGTGCCAGCAGTTTAAATGGGGGTACGGGCGAGCAGTACTTC.

This chain uses TRBV29-1 with TRBJ2-7, with D tentatively TRBD1 (5 bases). Looked up from germline, CDR1 is SQVTM and CDR2 is ANQGSEA. The CDR3 extends over 13 amino acids. Trimming pared 7 bases from V and 2 bases from J, leaving 15 bases between. The CDR3: CSGRQGGTYEQYF. The CDR3 region has the DNA TGCAGCGGACGGCAGGGTGGTACCTACGAGCAGTACTTC.

Comment on this clone: This specimen includes other DNA sequences encoding the same CDR3. This chain uses TRBV5-1 with TRBJ2-5; TRBD1 matches 9 bases. The CDR3 runs to 14 residues. J lost 5 bases, V lost 2 bases, and 4 bases had no gene match. Germline CDR1 is SGHRS and CDR2 is YFSETQ. This CDR3 reads CASSLQGAGETQYF. DNA for the CDR3: TGCGCCAGCAGCTTACAGGGGGCTGGCGAGACCCAGTACTTC.

V usage is TRBV5-8 and J usage is TRBJ2-1; D is unclear. V lost 3 bases and J lost 4, with 11 bases in between. Germline assignment: CDR1 SGHTS and CDR2 YDEGEE. This CDR3 spans 14 amino acids. This chain's CDR3 is CASSSRRGYNEQFF. The CDR3 DNA is TGTGCCAGCAGCTCCCGCCGCGGTTACAATGAGCAGTTCTTC.

The chain carries TRBV20-1 and TRBJ2-5, with D tentatively TRBD1 (6 bases). Germline CDR1 reads DFQATT; CDR2 reads SNEGSKA (reference sequence). CDR3 length equals 11 residues. Trimming removed 5 bases from V and 5 bases from J, with 9 bases in between. The CDR3 coding sequence is TGCAGTGCTGCTGACAGGGAGACCCAGTACTTC. This translates into CSAADRETQYF.

The chain combines TRBV2 with TRBJ2-2; 10 nucleotides agree with TRBD1. The ends lost 3 bases at V and 1 base at J; junction bases unmatched: 8. CDR3 length equals 18 residues. Germline V CDR1 and CDR2: SNHLY, FYNNEI. In DNA form, the CDR3 reads TGTGCCAGCAGTGATATTGGACAGGGGGTAAAGAACACCGGGGAGCTGTTTTTT. This sequence encodes CASSDIGQGVKNTGELFF.

This rearrangement joins TRBV6-1 to TRBJ2-5; 7 bases agree with TRBD2. Trimming at V came to 3 bases and at J to 8 bases, leaving 12 bases not matched to a gene. The CDR3 length is 15 residues. Germline CDR1 reads MNHNS; CDR2 reads SASEGT. The CDR3 region has the DNA TGTGCCAGCAGTGAGACACTAGCGCTCCCGTTAACCCAGTACTTC. It codes for CASSETLALPLTQYF.

The chain links TRBV30 to TRBJ2-7; 7 bases agree with TRBD1. J was trimmed by 1 base and V by 5 bases; bases with no gene match: 2. CDR1 and CDR2 (germline): GTSNPN, SVGIG (reference sequence). The length of the CDR3 is 12 residues. The CDR3 sequence is CAWQTGSYEQYF. The CDR3 DNA reads TGTGCCTGGCAGACAGGGTCCTACGAGCAGTACTTC.

The chain employs TRBV18 and TRBJ1-3; D gene ambiguous. CDR3 length: 14 residues. CDR1 and CDR2 from the germline V gene are KGHSH and LQKENI. Trimming removed 2 bases from V and 3 bases from J, with 8 bases in between. The CDR3 nucleotides are TGTGCCAGCTCACCAACAGCCCATGGAAACACCATATATTTT. It encodes CASSPTAHGNTIYF.

The CDR3 nucleotides read TGTGCCAGCAGCAGCTCGTTGGGGGTTGACGTCTACGAGCAGTACTTC. Its protein product is CASSSSLGVDVYEQYF. The gene calls are TRBV7-9 and TRBJ2-7; perhaps D is TRBD1 or TRBD2 (5 bases each). V dropped 5 bases and J dropped 3 bases, with 20 bases sitting between them. CDR1 and CDR2 from the germline V gene are SEHNR and FQNEAQ (reference sequence). This CDR3 contains 16 residues.

The V gene is TRBV2, the J gene TRBJ2-3; the match to TRBD2 covers 12 bases. Germline lookup yields CDR1 SNHLY and CDR2 FYNNEI. This CDR3 has 14 residues. V was clipped by 6 bases and J by 6 bases; unmatched bases: 4. The CDR3: CASRTSGSWDTQYF. The CDR3 coding sequence is TGTGCCAGCAGGACTAGCGGGAGTTGGGATACGCAGTATTTT.

This clone was observed a single time. The chain is built from TRBV9 and TRBJ1-1; D not resolved. The V gene lost 0 bases and the J gene lost 4 bases, with 16 bases spanning the gap. CDR1 and CDR2 from the germline V gene are SGDLS and YYNGEE. This CDR3 is 16 amino acids long. CDR3 amino acids: CASSVGPFFKGTEAFF. The CDR3 region has the DNA TGTGCCAGCAGCGTAGGACCTTTTTTCAAGGGCACTGAAGCTTTCTTT.

The rearrangement links TRBV18 to TRBJ2-7; 12 bases are shared with TRBD2. The J segment lost 2 bases and the V segment lost 6 bases, leaving 14 bases of the junction unmatched. CDR3 length: 18 residues. Germline CDR1 reads KGHSH; CDR2 reads LQKENI. CDR3 in DNA: TGTGCCAGCTCTCAATTACCGGGACTAGCGGGCGCAGCCTACGAGCAGTACTTC. Protein: CASSQLPGLAGAAYEQYF.